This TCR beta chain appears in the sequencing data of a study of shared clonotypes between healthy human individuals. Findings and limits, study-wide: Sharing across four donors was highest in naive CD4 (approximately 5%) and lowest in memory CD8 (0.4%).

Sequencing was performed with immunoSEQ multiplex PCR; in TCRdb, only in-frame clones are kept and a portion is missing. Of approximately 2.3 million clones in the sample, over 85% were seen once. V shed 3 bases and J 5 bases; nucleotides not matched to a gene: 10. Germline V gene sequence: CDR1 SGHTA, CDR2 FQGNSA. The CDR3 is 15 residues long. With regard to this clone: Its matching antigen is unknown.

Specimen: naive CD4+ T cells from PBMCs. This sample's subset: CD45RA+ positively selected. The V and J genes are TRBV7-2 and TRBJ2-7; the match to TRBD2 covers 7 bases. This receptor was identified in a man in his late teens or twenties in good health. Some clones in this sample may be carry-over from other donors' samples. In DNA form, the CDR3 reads TGTGCCAGCAGCTTGATGCGGGACTATTCAAACGAGCAGTACTTC. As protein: CASSLMRDYSNEQYF.